This T cell receptor beta chain was documented in a study of blood T cell repertoires in COVID-19. At the level of the study: The United States, Italy and Spain provided the acute and convalescent COVID-19 samples. T cells, B-cell-depleted T cells, or PBMCs supplied cDNA or gDNA.

Losses at the gene ends were 6 bases for V and 5 bases for J; bases not matched to a gene: 8. The CDR3 is 14 residues long. Germline CDR1 and CDR2: MNHNY and SVGAGI (reference sequence). The authors' processing: Estimation of nucleated cell counts was performed using reference gene primer amplification. Only in-frame clones appear in the TCRdb table, and some are missing; sequencing was by immunoSEQ multiplex PCR. The D gene and trimming were derived from the DNA, and the V and J assignments and clone size from that table. The table has around 140,000 clones, approximately 91% seen once. The receptor was derived from a man between 65 and 80 years old with acute or convalescent COVID-19. Material for sequencing was peripheral blood. This chain connects TRBV6-6 to TRBJ2-5; 8 bases match TRBD1. The CDR3 nucleotides read TGTGCCAGCAGCTTTGGACAGGGCTGGGAGACCCAGTACTTC. This codes for CASSFGQGWETQYF.